The rows below give T cell receptor beta chains drawn from one sample of a study of cytotoxic CD8 clonotypes in ibrutinib-treated CLL. Here immunoSEQ multiplex PCR was the method, and the copy in TCRdb shows in-frame clones only, minus some. The sample holds 150,000 or so clones, roughly four fifths seen once. The material was PBMCs, obtained after 24 months of ibrutinib treatment. The source is a human donor with chronic lymphocytic leukemia. The CDR3 runs from the conserved cysteine through the conserved F or W. Each record gives: V gene, J gene, clone size, D gene, CDR3 DNA, CDR3 protein. D genes are given only for firm matches. Not every row has a clone size; where given, it reads once, few, many or a size class.

V: TRBV7-8
J: TRBJ2-7
size: NA
D: NA
DNA: TGTGCCAGCAGATTCGGCGGGCGGCCCTACGAGCAGTACTTC
CDR3: CASRFGGRPYEQYF

V: TRBV4-1
J: TRBJ2-7
size: NA
D: NA
DNA: TGCGCCAGCAGCCAAGATAAGGGGAACGAGCAGTACTTC
CDR3: CASSQDKGNEQYF

V: TRBV2
J: TRBJ1-5
size: once
D: NA
DNA: TGTGCCAGCACCCCGAAGGAGGCGGGAAGCAATCAGCCCCAGCATTTT
CDR3: CASTPKEAGSNQPQHF

V: TRBV18
J: TRBJ1-5
size: NA
D: TRBD1
DNA: TGTGCCAGCTCACCAGACAGGGGGCTACAGCCCCAGCATTTT
CDR3: CASSPDRGLQPQHF

V: TRBV2
J: TRBJ1-5
size: NA
D: NA
DNA: TGTGCCAGCAGTGCCCAGAGAACTAATCAACCCCAGCATTTT
CDR3: CASSAQRTNQPQHF

V: TRBV7-2
J: TRBJ2-7
size: NA
D: TRBD2
DNA: TGTGCCAGCAGCCGTGGGCCCCTAGCGGGAGGGCCGTACGAGCAGTACTTC
CDR3: CASSRGPLAGGPYEQYF

V: TRBV7-2
J: TRBJ2-3
size: once
D: NA
DNA: TGTGCCAGCAGCTCCCAGGGGCCAAACTACCTCACAGATACGCAGTATTTT
CDR3: CASSSQGPNYLTDTQYF

V: TRBV6-5
J: TRBJ2-3
size: NA
D: NA
DNA: TGTGCCAGCATTGGGGGGCCCGGGGATACGCAGTATTTT
CDR3: CASIGGPGDTQYF

V: TRBV6-1
J: TRBJ1-1
size: NA
D: NA
DNA: TGTGCCAGCACCTTGACAGCCGACTTCGTCACTGAAGCTTTCTTT
CDR3: CASTLTADFVTEAFF

V: TRBV28
J: TRBJ2-7
size: NA
D: TRBD1
DNA: TGTGCCAGCAGTAAGTGGACAGGGGACGAGCAGTACTTC
CDR3: CASSKWTGDEQYF

V: TRBV19
J: TRBJ1-2
size: NA
D: NA
DNA: TGTGCCAGTAGGATCGACAGCTCAGACTATGGCTACACCTTC
CDR3: CASRIDSSDYGYTF

V: TRBV28
J: TRBJ1-2
size: NA
D: NA
DNA: TGTGCCAGCAGTTTAATCCGGGGACGCTATGGCTACACCTTC
CDR3: CASSLIRGRYGYTF

V: TRBV2
J: TRBJ1-5
size: once
D: TRBD1
DNA: TGTGCCAGCGGGGGGGGACAGGGGCAGAAACAGCCCCAGCATTTT
CDR3: CASGGGQGQKQPQHF

V: TRBV30
J: TRBJ1-2
size: NA
D: NA
DNA: TGTGCCTGGACATTCATAGGACGGGACTATGGCTACACCTTC
CDR3: CAWTFIGRDYGYTF

V: TRBV29-1
J: TRBJ2-1
size: few
D: NA
DNA: TGCAGCGCTCAAATACAGGCATCCTACAATGAGCAGTTCTTC
CDR3: CSAQIQASYNEQFF

V: TRBV6-5
J: TRBJ1-2
size: NA
D: TRBD1
DNA: TGTGCCAGCAGAGAGGACAGGGGAGGGAACTATGGCTACACCTTC
CDR3: CASREDRGGNYGYTF

V: TRBV7-9
J: TRBJ1-4
size: NA
D: NA
DNA: TGTGCCAGCAGCTTAGACAGGGCCAATGAAAAACTGTTTTTT
CDR3: CASSLDRANEKLFF

V: TRBV4-3
J: TRBJ1-2
size: NA
D: TRBD1
DNA: TGCGCCAGCAGCCAAGAATCGCAGGGGGCGTTCCTGGGTGGCTACACCTTC
CDR3: CASSQESQGAFLGGYTF

V: TRBV11-2
J: TRBJ1-1
size: NA
D: NA
DNA: TGTGCCAGCAGCCCTCTGGGACTTACCGGGTACAACACTGAAGCTTTCTTT
CDR3: CASSPLGLTGYNTEAFF

V: TRBV29-1
J: TRBJ1-2
size: NA
D: TRBD1
DNA: TGCAGCGTTGGACTGGGGACAGGGCCCTCGGGCTACACCTTC
CDR3: CSVGLGTGPSGYTF

V: TRBV19
J: TRBJ2-7
size: NA
D: NA
DNA: TGTGCCAGTAGTAAAGGGACTCTATCCTACGAGCAGTACTTC
CDR3: CASSKGTLSYEQYF

V: TRBV18
J: TRBJ2-7
size: NA
D: TRBD2
DNA: TGTGCCAGCTCACCACGGCGGGAGAGTTCCTACGAGCAGTACTTC
CDR3: CASSPRRESSYEQYF

V: TRBV30
J: TRBJ2-7
size: NA
D: TRBD1
DNA: TGTGCCCAGTCATGTTTTAGGGACAGCCCCTACGAGCAGTACTTC
CDR3: CAQSCFRDSPYEQYF

V: TRBV7-9
J: TRBJ1-1
size: few
D: NA
DNA: TGTGCCAGCAGCCCCGTGGGGCAGACCATGAACACTGAAGCTTTCTTT
CDR3: CASSPVGQTMNTEAFF

V: TRBV18
J: TRBJ1-3
size: NA
D: NA
DNA: TGTGCCAGCGCGCAGGGTACCGCCGGAAACACCATATATTTT
CDR3: CASAQGTAGNTIYF